This TCR beta chain was obtained from a study of blood T cell repertoires in COVID-19. Whole-study context: The samples span acute and convalescent COVID-19 from the United States, Italy and Spain. T cells, B-cell-depleted T cells, or PBMCs provided the cDNA or gDNA that served as material.

Original processing methods: Amplification with reference gene primers provided the estimates of nucleated cell counts. Using immunoSEQ multiplex PCR, the repertoire was profiled, and TCRdb retains in-frame clones only, with some absent. V, J and clone size derive from that table, while D and trimming were established from the DNA sequence. In the table there are some 250,000 clones, around 88% of which are singletons. Germline V gives CDR1 SGHRS, CDR2 YFSETQ. This CDR3 is built from 13 residues. The V gene end was trimmed by 7 bases and the J gene end by 3 bases; junction bases not matched to a gene: 5.

The rearrangement links TRBV5-1 to TRBJ2-7, with 9 bases that match TRBD2. The sequencing input was peripheral blood. The sequence came from a man at least 80 years old with acute or convalescent COVID-19. The CDR3 sequence is CASGSSGDYEQYF. CDR3 nucleotide sequence: TGCGCCAGCGGGTCTAGCGGGGACTACGAGCAGTACTTC.